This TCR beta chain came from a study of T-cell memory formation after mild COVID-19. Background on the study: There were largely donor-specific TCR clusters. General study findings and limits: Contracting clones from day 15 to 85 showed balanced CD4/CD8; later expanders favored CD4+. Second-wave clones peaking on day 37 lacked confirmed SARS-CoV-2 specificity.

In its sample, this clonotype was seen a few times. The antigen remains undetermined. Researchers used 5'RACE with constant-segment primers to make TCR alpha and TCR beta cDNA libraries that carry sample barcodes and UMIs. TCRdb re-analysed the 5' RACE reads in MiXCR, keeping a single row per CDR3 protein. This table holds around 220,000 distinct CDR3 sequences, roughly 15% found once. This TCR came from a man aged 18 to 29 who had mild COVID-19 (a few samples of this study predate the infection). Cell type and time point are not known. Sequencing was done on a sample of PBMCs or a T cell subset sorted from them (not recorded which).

The CDR3 here is CASSRLPSNYGYTF. In DNA, the CDR3 is TGTGCCAGCAGCCGGCTCCCGTCCAACTATGGCTACACCTTC. The rearrangement joins TRBV7-2 to TRBJ1-2; no definite D call. V dropped 5 bases and J dropped 2 bases, with 12 bases sitting between them. Germline CDR1 and CDR2: SGHTA and FQGNSA. This CDR3 is 14 amino acids long.